This TCR beta chain comes out of a study of blood T cell repertoires in COVID-19. As for the study in general: The United States, Italy and Spain supplied acute and convalescent COVID-19 samples. PBMCs, B-cell-depleted T cells, or T cells provided the cDNA or gDNA that made up the material.

The authors' processing: Counts of nucleated cells, estimated from reference gene primer amplification, were obtained. Assay: immunoSEQ multiplex PCR; the TCRdb copy retains only in-frame clones and omits some. V, J and clone size are taken as reported in that table, and D and trimming were inferred from the DNA itself. In the table there are 220,000 or so clones, around 87% of which are singletons. Enrollment of patients from Seattle took place during active infection, with longitudinal follow-up. The V and J ends lost 4 bases and 10 bases, in that order; junction bases with no gene match: 12. CDR3 length: 16 amino acids. The germline V gene has CDR1 LGHDT and CDR2 YNNKEL (reference sequence).

The chain links TRBV3-1 (or the pseudogene TRBV3-2) to TRBJ1-6, with 8 nucleotides matching TRBD1. The sample consisted of peripheral blood. This receptor was identified in a woman in her fifties or sixties with COVID-19, enrolled during active disease. CDR3 DNA sequence: TGTGCCAGCAGCCCGGGGGCCGGGACAGGATCATCACCCCTCCACTTT. Translation: CASSPGAGTGSSPLHF.